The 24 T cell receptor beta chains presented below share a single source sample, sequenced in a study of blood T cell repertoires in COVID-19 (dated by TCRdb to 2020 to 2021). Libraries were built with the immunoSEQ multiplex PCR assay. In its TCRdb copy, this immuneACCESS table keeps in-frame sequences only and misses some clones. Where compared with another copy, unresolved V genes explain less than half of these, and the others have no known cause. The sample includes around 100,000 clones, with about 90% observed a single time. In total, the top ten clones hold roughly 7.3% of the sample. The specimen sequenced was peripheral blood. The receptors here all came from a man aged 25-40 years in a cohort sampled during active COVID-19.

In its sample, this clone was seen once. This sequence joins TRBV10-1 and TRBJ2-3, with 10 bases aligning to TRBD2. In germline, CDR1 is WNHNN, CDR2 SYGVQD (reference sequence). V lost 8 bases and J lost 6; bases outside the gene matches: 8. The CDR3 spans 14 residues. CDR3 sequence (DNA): TGCGCCAGCCAAGCGGGGGGGCCTTTGGATACGCAGTATTTT. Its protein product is CASQAGGPLDTQYF.

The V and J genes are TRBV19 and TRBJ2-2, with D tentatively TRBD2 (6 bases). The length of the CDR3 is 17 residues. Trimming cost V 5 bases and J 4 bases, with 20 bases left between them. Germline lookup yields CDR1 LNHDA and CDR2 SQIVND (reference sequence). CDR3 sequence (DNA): TGTGCCAGTAGTTCCCGGGGAGGCGGGGCAGGCACCGGGGAGCTGTTTTTT. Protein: CASSSRGGGAGTGELFF.

CDR3: CATSRGRNQPQHF. CDR3 sequence (DNA): TGTGCCACCAGCAGAGGGAGGAATCAGCCCCAGCATTTT. The J gene is TRBJ1-5, the V gene TRBV15; no firm D call. Germline CDR1 reads LNHNV; CDR2 reads YYDKDF (reference sequence). V was cut by 1 base and J by 4 bases, with 5 bases left in between. The CDR3 contains 13 residues.

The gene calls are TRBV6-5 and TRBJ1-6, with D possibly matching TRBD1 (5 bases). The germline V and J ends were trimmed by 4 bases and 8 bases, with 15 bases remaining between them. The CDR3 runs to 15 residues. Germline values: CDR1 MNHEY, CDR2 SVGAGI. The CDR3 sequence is CASSFSRALDSPLHF. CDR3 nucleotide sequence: TGTGCCAGCAGTTTCTCCAGGGCCCTCGATTCACCCCTCCACTTT.

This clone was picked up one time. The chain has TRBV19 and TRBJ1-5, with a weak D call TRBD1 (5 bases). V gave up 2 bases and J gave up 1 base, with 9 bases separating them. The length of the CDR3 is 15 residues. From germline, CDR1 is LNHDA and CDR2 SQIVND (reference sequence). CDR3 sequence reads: CASSIKGMSNQPQHF. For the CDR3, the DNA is TGTGCCAGTAGTATAAAGGGGATGAGCAATCAGCCCCAGCATTTT. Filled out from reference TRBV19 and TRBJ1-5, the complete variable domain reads DGGITQSPKYLFRKEGQNVTLSCEQNLNHDAMYWYRQDPGQGLRLIYYSQIVNDFQKGDIAEGYSVSREKKESFPLTVTSAQKNPTAFYLCASSIKGMSNQPQHFGDGTRLSIL.

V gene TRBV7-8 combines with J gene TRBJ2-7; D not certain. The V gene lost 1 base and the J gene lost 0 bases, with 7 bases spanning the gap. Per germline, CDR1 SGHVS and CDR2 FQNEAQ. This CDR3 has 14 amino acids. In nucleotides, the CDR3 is TGTGCCAGCAGCTTAGGTCAGGCCTCCTACGAGCAGTACTTC. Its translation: CASSLGQASYEQYF.

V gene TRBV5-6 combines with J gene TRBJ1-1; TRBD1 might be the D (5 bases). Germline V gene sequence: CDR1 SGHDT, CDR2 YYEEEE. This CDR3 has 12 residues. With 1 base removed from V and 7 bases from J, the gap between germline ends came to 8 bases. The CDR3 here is CASSLRGNEAFF. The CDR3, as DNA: TGTGCCAGCAGCTTGAGGGGAAATGAAGCTTTCTTT.

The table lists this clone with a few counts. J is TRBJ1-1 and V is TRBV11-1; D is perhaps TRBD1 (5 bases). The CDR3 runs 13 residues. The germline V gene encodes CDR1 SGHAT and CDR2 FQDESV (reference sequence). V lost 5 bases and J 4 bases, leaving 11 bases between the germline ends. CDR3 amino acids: CASSRGTLTEAFF. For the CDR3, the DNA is TGTGCCAGCAGCCGAGGGACTCTCACTGAAGCTTTCTTT.

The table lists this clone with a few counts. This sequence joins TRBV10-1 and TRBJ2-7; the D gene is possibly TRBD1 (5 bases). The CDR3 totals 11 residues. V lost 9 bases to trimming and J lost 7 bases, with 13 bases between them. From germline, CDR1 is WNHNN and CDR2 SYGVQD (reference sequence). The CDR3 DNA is TGCGCCAGGTCTCAGGGATCGGAGCAGTACTTC. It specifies CARSQGSEQYF.

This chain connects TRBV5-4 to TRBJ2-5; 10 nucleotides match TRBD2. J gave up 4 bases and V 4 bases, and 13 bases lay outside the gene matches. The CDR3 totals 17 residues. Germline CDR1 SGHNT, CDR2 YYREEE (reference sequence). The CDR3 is CASSPNIAGGLGETQYF. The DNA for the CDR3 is TGTGCCAGCAGCCCAAATATAGCGGGGGGACTAGGAGAGACCCAGTACTTC.

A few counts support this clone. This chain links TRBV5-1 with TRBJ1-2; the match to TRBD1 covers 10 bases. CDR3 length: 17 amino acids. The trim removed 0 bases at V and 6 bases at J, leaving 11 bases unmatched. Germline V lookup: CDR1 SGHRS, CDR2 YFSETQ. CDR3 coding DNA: TGCGCCAGCAGCTTGGTGTTGACCGGACAGGGGGGTCATGGCTACACCTTC. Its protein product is CASSLVLTGQGGHGYTF. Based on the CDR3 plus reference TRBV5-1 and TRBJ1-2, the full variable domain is KAGVTQTPRYLIKTRGQQVTLSCSPISGHRSVSWYQQTPGQGLQFLFEYFSETQRNKGNFPGRFSGRQFSNSRSEMNVSTLELGDSALYLCASSLVLTGQGGHGYTFGSGTRLTVV.

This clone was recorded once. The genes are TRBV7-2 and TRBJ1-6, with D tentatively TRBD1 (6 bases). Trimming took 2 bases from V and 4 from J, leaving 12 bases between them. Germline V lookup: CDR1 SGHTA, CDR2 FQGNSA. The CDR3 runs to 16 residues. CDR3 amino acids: CASSLNRQEYNSPLHF. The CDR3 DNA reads TGTGCCAGCAGCTTAAACCGACAGGAGTATAATTCACCCCTCCACTTT.

CDR3 coding DNA: TGTGCCAGTAGTACCGGGACTTTGTCAGATACGCAGTATTTT. Protein product: CASSTGTLSDTQYF. The chain links TRBV19 to TRBJ2-3, with D tentatively TRBD2 (6 bases). The CDR3 contains 14 residues. Germline CDR1 is LNHDA and CDR2 is SQIVND (reference sequence). The V end lost 4 bases, the J end lost 4 bases, and 12 bases lay between the germline ends. The variable domain in full, with the rest retrieved from reference TRBV19 and TRBJ2-3, is DGGITQSPKYLFRKEGQNVTLSCEQNLNHDAMYWYRQDPGQGLRLIYYSQIVNDFQKGDIAEGYSVSREKKESFPLTVTSAQKNPTAFYLCASSTGTLSDTQYFGPGTRLTVL.

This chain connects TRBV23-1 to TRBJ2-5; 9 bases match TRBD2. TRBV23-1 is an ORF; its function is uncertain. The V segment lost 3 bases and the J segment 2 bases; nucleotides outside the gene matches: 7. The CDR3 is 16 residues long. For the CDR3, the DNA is TGCGCCAGCAGTCACCCAGGGCGGGGGGGGCAAGAGACCCAGTACTTC. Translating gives CASSHPGRGGQETQYF.

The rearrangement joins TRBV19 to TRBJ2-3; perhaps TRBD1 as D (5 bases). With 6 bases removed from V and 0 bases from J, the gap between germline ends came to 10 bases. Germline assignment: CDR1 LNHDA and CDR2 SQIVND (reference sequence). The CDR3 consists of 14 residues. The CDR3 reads CASSATASTDTQYF. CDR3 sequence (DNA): TGTGCCAGTAGCGCGACAGCCAGCACAGATACGCAGTATTTT.

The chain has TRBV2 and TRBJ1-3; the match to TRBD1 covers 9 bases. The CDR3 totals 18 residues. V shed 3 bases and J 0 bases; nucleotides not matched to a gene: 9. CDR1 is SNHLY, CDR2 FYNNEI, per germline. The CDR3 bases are TGTGCCAGCAGTGAGTTGGGGACAGGGAAAATCTCTGGAAACACCATATATTTT. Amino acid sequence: CASSELGTGKISGNTIYF.

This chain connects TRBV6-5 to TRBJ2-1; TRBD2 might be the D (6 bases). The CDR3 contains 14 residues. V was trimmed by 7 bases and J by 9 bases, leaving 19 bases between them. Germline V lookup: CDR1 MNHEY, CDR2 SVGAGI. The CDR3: CASTRDWSRGEQFF. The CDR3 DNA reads TGTGCCAGCACCAGGGACTGGAGTCGGGGTGAGCAGTTCTTC.

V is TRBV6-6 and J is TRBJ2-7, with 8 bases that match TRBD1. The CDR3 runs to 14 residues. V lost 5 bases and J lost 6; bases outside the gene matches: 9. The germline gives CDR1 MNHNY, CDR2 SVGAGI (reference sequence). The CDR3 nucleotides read TGTGCCAGCAGTATAGACAGGGGTGGTGGCGAGCAGTACTTC. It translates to CASSIDRGGGEQYF.

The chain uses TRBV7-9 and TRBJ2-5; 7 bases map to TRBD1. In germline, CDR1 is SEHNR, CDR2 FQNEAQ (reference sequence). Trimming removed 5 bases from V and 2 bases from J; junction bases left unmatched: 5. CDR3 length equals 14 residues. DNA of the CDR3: TGTGCCAGCAGCGAGGGACAGCTTCAAGAGACCCAGTACTTC. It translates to CASSEGQLQETQYF.

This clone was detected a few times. The CDR3 bases are TGCGCCAGCCGAGCGTTTGGCACAGATACGCAGTATTTT. Translating gives CASRAFGTDTQYF. The J gene is TRBJ2-3, the V gene TRBV5-1, with D uncertain. Germline V gives CDR1 SGHRS, CDR2 YFSETQ. The CDR3 covers 13 residues. V gave up 7 bases and J gave up 1 base, with 10 bases separating them.

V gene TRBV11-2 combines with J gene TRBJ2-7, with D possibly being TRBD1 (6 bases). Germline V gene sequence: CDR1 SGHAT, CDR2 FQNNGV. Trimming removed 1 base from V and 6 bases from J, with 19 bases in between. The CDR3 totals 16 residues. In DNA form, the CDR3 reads TGTGCCAGCAGCTTAGGATCGGACAGCCCCTGGGGCGAGCAGTACTTC. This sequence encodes CASSLGSDSPWGEQYF.

The CDR3 protein is CASSSRLTGVPPDTQYF. The CDR3, as DNA: TGTGCCAGCAGTTCCCGACTAACAGGGGTCCCCCCAGATACGCAGTATTTT. This chain links TRBV28 with TRBJ2-3; 7 bases line up with TRBD1. V shed 4 bases, J shed 4 bases, and the junction held 14 bases outside the gene matches. This CDR3 has 17 amino acids. The germline V gene has CDR1 MDHEN and CDR2 SYDVKM.

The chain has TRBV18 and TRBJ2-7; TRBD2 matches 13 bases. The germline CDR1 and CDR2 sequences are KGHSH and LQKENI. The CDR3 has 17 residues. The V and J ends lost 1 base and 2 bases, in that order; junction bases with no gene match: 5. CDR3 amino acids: CASSPLSGTSGAYEQYF. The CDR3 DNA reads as TGTGCCAGCTCACCACTCTCGGGGACTAGCGGGGCCTACGAGCAGTACTTC.

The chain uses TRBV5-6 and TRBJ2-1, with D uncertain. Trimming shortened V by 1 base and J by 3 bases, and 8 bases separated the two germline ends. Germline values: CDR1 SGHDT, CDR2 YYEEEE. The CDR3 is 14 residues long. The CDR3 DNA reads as TGTGCCAGCAGCTTGTACCTAAACTACAATGAGCAGTTCTTC. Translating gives CASSLYLNYNEQFF.